This T cell receptor (beta chain) was recorded in a study of T cells after yellow fever vaccination. The CDR3 contains 15 residues. The V segment lost 9 bases and the J segment 1 base; nucleotides outside the gene matches: 5. CDR1 and CDR2 from the germline V gene are LNHDA and SQIVND (reference sequence). MiXCR, applied by TCRdb to the 5' RACE reads, yields one record per CDR3 protein. In the table there are some 68,000 distinct CDR3 sequences, about 6% of which are singletons. Points from the study as a whole: Detected again after the booster were most primary-vaccination clones, at 95% to 98% CD4 and approximately 90% CD8.

This clonotype was counted many times. As yet, its antigen is unknown. The receptor's source is a man younger than 35 who received the YFV17D yellow fever vaccine. The sequences come from CD8+ T cells sorted from PBMCs, collected approximately 47 days after the first yellow fever vaccination. J is TRBJ2-2 and V is TRBV19, with 10 bases that match TRBD2. CDR3 sequence (DNA): TGTGCCAGCAAAAGCGGGGGGGGGAACACCGGGGAGCTGTTTTTT. It specifies CASKSGGGNTGELFF.